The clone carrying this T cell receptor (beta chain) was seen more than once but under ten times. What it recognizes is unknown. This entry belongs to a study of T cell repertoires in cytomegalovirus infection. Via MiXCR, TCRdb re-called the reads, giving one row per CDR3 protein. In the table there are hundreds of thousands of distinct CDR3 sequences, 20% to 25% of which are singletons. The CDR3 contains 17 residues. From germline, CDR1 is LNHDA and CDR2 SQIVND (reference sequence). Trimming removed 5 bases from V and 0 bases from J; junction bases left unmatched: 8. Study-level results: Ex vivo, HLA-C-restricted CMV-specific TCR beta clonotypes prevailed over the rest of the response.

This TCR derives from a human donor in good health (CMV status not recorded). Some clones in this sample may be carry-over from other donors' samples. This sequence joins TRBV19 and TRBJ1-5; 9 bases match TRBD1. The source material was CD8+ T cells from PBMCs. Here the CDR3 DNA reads TGTGCCAGTAGTTCCTCCGGGACAGGGTATAGCAATCAGCCCCAGCATTTT. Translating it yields CASSSSGTGYSNQPQHF.